This record covers a single T cell receptor (beta chain). Its antigen is undetermined. Produced via immunoSEQ multiplex PCR; TCRdb's table is partial and in-frame only. The sample lists about 120,000 clones, over 75% occurring once. V lost 3 bases and J lost 1; bases outside the gene matches: 4. Germline CDR1 reads SGHRS; CDR2 reads YFSETQ. The CDR3 is 16 amino acids. This entry is derived from a study of cytomegalovirus exposure and HLA in healthy donors. Study background: The 110 or so validation repertoires used the same platform as the approximately 670 first-cohort repertoires, a later analysis reported.

Study-wide findings and caveats: The TCR clusters that emerged in the first cohort tended, a later analysis found, to co-occur in the approximately 130 validation repertoires.

This chain joins TRBV5-1 and TRBJ2-3, with TRBD1 identical over 11 bases. The TCR originated in a woman younger than 45 in good health and CMV-seronegative. The source material was PBMCs. CDR3 in DNA: TGCGCCAGCAGCTCTGGGACAGGGGGTCGCACAGATACGCAGTATTTT. Its protein product is CASSSGTGGRTDTQYF.